The 24 T cell receptor beta chains below come from one sample, sequenced in a study of shared clonotypes between healthy human individuals. Some clones are missing from TCRdb's copy, which holds only in-frame ones; the method was immunoSEQ multiplex PCR. This sample has millions of clones, with approximately 92% found just once. Sequencing was carried out using naive CD4+ T cells sorted from blood. As for subset: CD45RA+ positively selected. The receptors shown here come from a man younger than 35 in good health.

This sequence joins TRBV7-2 and TRBJ1-2; 9 bases align to TRBD1. CDR3 length equals 16 residues. Per germline, CDR1 SGHTA and CDR2 FQGNSA. J was trimmed by 3 bases and V by 1 base; bases with no gene match: 6. CDR3 in DNA: TGTGCCAGCAGCTTAGGGGACAGGGATGTTTACTATGGCTACACCTTC. Residues: CASSLGDRDVYYGYTF.

This clone was observed a single time. V gene TRBV6-5 combines with J gene TRBJ2-5, with D unresolved. V was pared by 4 bases and J by 1 base, with 4 bases between. Germline lookup yields CDR1 MNHEY and CDR2 SVGAGI. The CDR3 is 12 residues long. The CDR3 DNA is TGTGCCAGCAGTTCATCCCAAGAGACCCAGTACTTC. Translation gives CASSSSQETQYF.

The chain uses TRBV5-6 and TRBJ1-4; D might be TRBD1 (5 bases). The germline V gene has CDR1 SGHDT and CDR2 YYEEEE. V lost 2 bases and J 7 bases, leaving 21 bases between the germline ends. This CDR3 has 17 amino acids. CDR3 bases: TGTGCCAGCAGCTTATACCCCCCGGGGCAGGCGGCTGAAAAACTGTTTTTT. This sequence encodes CASSLYPPGQAAEKLFF.

The J gene is TRBJ1-2, the V gene TRBV7-9; 9 bases are shared with TRBD1. The CDR3 loop spans 13 amino acids. Unmatched junction bases numbered 6, after V lost 5 bases and J lost 8 bases. Looked up from germline, CDR1 is SEHNR and CDR2 is FQNEAQ (reference sequence). The CDR3 loop is CASSDRQGEGYTF. CDR3 nucleotide sequence: TGTGCCAGCAGCGACAGACAGGGGGAAGGCTACACCTTC.

This chain joins TRBV30 and TRBJ2-7; possibly TRBD1 for D (5 bases). V lost 2 bases to trimming and J lost 1 base, with 15 bases between them. CDR1 is GTSNPN, CDR2 SVGIG, per germline (reference sequence). CDR3 length: 15 residues. The CDR3 sequence: CAWSFTGFGSYEQYF. The CDR3 DNA is TGTGCCTGGAGTTTTACAGGATTTGGGTCCTACGAGCAGTACTTC.

The CDR3, as DNA: TGTGCCAGCGTACCGGGACAGGGACCAGATACGCAGTATTTT. This sequence encodes CASVPGQGPDTQYF. The chain carries TRBV19 and TRBJ2-3; 9 positions agree with TRBD1. V gave up 9 bases and J gave up 4 bases; unmatched junction bases: 8. From germline, CDR1 is LNHDA and CDR2 SQIVND (reference sequence). This CDR3 is 14 amino acids long.

The chain links TRBV7-2 to TRBJ2-5; tentatively, D is TRBD2 (5 bases). Trimming pared 2 bases from V and 2 bases from J, leaving 12 bases between. This CDR3 spans 15 amino acids. The germline CDR1 and CDR2 sequences are SGHTA and FQGNSA. The CDR3 nucleotides are TGTGCCAGCAGCTTAAGATGGAGACTACAAGAGACCCAGTACTTC. Protein: CASSLRWRLQETQYF. The full variable domain, completed using reference TRBV7-2 and TRBJ2-5, is GAGVSQSPSNKVTEKGKDVELRCDPISGHTALYWYRQSLGQGLEFLIYFQGNSAPDKSGLPSDRFSAERTGGSVSTLTIQRTQQEDSAVYLCASSLRWRLQETQYFGPGTRLLVL.

The V gene is TRBV4-3, the J gene TRBJ2-1; a weak D match, TRBD1 (6 bases). The CDR3 has 13 amino acids. The V and J ends lost 4 bases and 7 bases respectively, with 11 bases between them. Germline V gene sequence: CDR1 LGHNA, CDR2 YSLEER. CDR3 region: CASSRGQTNEQFF. The CDR3 nucleotides read TGCGCCAGCAGCCGCGGACAGACTAATGAGCAGTTCTTC.

In its sample, this clone was seen once. The chain recombines TRBV5-4 with TRBJ1-1; D remains unclear. Deletions cut 4 bases from V and 4 bases from J, with 14 bases between. The CDR3 consists of 14 residues. In germline, CDR1 is SGHNT, CDR2 YYREEE (reference sequence). This CDR3 reads CASSVEIVGTEAFF. The CDR3 nucleotides read TGTGCCAGCAGCGTAGAGATCGTCGGCACTGAAGCTTTCTTT.

The chain links TRBV6-1 to TRBJ1-1; D gene uncertain. Germline V gives CDR1 MNHNS, CDR2 SASEGT. V was shortened by 10 bases and J by 0 bases, with 9 bases between the two germline ends. The CDR3 has 12 amino acids. The CDR3 loop is CAIQAMNTEAFF. The CDR3 DNA sequence: TGTGCCATTCAGGCAATGAACACTGAAGCTTTCTTT.

The chain employs TRBV30 and TRBJ2-1, with TRBD2 as a possible D gene (5 bases). CDR3 size: 13 residues. The V gene lost 2 bases and the J gene lost 2 bases, with 7 bases spanning the gap. CDR1 and CDR2 from the germline V gene are GTSNPN and SVGIG (reference sequence). CDR3 protein: CAWSSGPYNEQFF. CDR3 nucleotides: TGTGCCTGGAGTAGCGGCCCCTACAATGAGCAGTTCTTC.

This sequence joins TRBV6-1 and TRBJ2-3; the D call may be TRBD1 or TRBD2 (5 bases each). The CDR3 totals 15 residues. The V and J ends lost 3 bases and 1 base respectively, with 11 bases between them. Germline assignment: CDR1 MNHNS and CDR2 SASEGT. Here the CDR3 reads CASSERMGGTDTQYF. The CDR3 DNA sequence: TGTGCCAGCAGTGAGCGGATGGGGGGCACAGATACGCAGTATTTT.

The chain employs TRBV5-6 and TRBJ1-3; D is ambiguous. V lost 1 base and J 0 bases, leaving 11 bases between the germline ends. Germline V CDR1 and CDR2: SGHDT, YYEEEE. There are 16 residues in the CDR3. The CDR3 coding sequence is TGTGCCAGCAGCTTGAAGGATACCTACTCTGGAAACACCATATATTTT. Its translation: CASSLKDTYSGNTIYF.

The rearrangement uses TRBV6-4 and TRBJ1-2; a possible D gene is TRBD1 (5 bases). Trimming removed 11 bases at V and 4 bases at J, with 14 bases between. Germline V CDR1 and CDR2: MRHNA, SNTAGT. The CDR3 runs 12 residues. The CDR3 DNA reads TGTGCCCCCTCGGGGCAGGTCTATGGCTACACCTTC. This encodes CAPSGQVYGYTF.

With regard to this clone: Additional DNA sequences in this sample encode the identical CDR3. The J gene is TRBJ2-7, the V gene TRBV28; D is perhaps TRBD1 (5 bases). V was cut by 6 bases and J by 2 bases, with 14 bases left in between. Germline values: CDR1 MDHEN, CDR2 SYDVKM. The CDR3 sequence is 14 residues long. CDR3 loop: CASSLTGPPYEQYF. The CDR3 DNA follows: TGTGCCAGCAGCCTTACAGGTCCACCCTACGAGCAGTACTTC.

The V gene is TRBV5-1, the J gene TRBJ2-1, with unresolved D. Looked up from germline, CDR1 is SGHRS and CDR2 is YFSETQ. The ends were cut back, 0 bases at V and 0 bases at J, with 13 bases in the middle. The CDR3 runs to 17 residues. This chain's CDR3 is CASSLGLRTISYNEQFF. The CDR3 DNA reads as TGCGCCAGCAGCTTGGGTTTGCGAACCATCTCCTACAATGAGCAGTTCTTC.

The chain uses TRBV28 and TRBJ1-4; D perhaps matches TRBD1 (6 bases). The germline V gene encodes CDR1 MDHEN and CDR2 SYDVKM. This CDR3 comprises 14 residues. Trimming pared 4 bases from V and 4 bases from J, leaving 10 bases between. The CDR3 bases are TGTGCCAGCAGTTCGCAGGGGCATAATGAAAAACTGTTTTTT. Encoded protein: CASSSQGHNEKLFF.

The V gene is TRBV18, the J gene TRBJ2-2; D remains unclear. CDR1 and CDR2 from the germline V gene are KGHSH and LQKENI. The CDR3 runs 14 residues. V lost 1 base and J 6 bases, leaving 9 bases between the germline ends. The DNA for the CDR3 is TGTGCCAGCTCACCACAAAAGGAGTCCGGGGAGCTGTTTTTT. This sequence encodes CASSPQKESGELFF.

The V call is TRBV9, the J call TRBJ2-5; D might be TRBD2 (6 bases). V lost 1 base and J lost 4, with 14 bases in between. The CDR3 covers 15 residues. The germline V gene encodes CDR1 SGDLS and CDR2 YYNGEE. CDR3 region: CASSVSSGRGETQYF. In nucleotides, the CDR3 is TGTGCCAGCAGCGTAAGTAGCGGCCGAGGAGAGACCCAGTACTTC.

CDR3 nucleotide sequence: TGCGCCAGCCCTCGGGTGAGCACAGATACGCAGTATTTT. Amino acid sequence: CASPRVSTDTQYF. The V call is TRBV4-3, the J call TRBJ2-3; no firm D call. Germline V gene lookup returns CDR1 LGHNA and CDR2 YSLEER. The germline V and J ends were trimmed by 8 bases and 0 bases, with 9 bases remaining between them. The CDR3 covers 13 residues.

This rearrangement joins TRBV6-1 to TRBJ2-5, with 10 positions matching TRBD1. The junction had 9 bases not matched to a gene; V was cut back by 1 base and J by 7 bases. Germline CDR1 and CDR2: MNHNS and SASEGT. There are 16 residues in the CDR3. The CDR3 sequence is CASSEVGTGAAGTQYF. In DNA, the CDR3 is TGTGCCAGCAGTGAAGTCGGGACAGGGGCTGCCGGGACCCAGTACTTC.

The chain combines TRBV7-9 with TRBJ1-2; D call uncertain. Germline V CDR1 and CDR2: SEHNR, FQNEAQ (reference sequence). The CDR3 spans 15 residues. The ends were cut back, 1 base at V and 0 bases at J, with 9 bases in the middle. The CDR3 bases are TGTGCCAGCAGCTTAGTAGGGCAGCCTAACTATGGCTACACCTTC. The encoded protein is CASSLVGQPNYGYTF.

A word on this clone: Other nucleotide sequences from this sample produce the same CDR3. DNA for the CDR3: TGTGCCAGCTCACCCCCCCTCGCATACGAGCAGTACTTC. Translated: CASSPPLAYEQYF. This rearrangement joins TRBV18 to TRBJ2-7; D gene unclear. V lost 3 bases and J 4 bases, leaving 10 bases between the germline ends. CDR1 is KGHSH and CDR2 is LQKENI in the germline V gene. CDR3 length: 13 residues.

The chain uses TRBV29-1 and TRBJ2-5; a weak D match, TRBD1 (6 bases). The CDR3 runs 15 residues. The germline CDR1 and CDR2 sequences are SQVTM and ANQGSEA. The V and J ends lost 0 bases and 7 bases respectively, with 18 bases between them. CDR3 nucleotide sequence: TGCAGCGTTGAAGATGTGGGGGCCGATAAGGTGACCCAGTACTTC. Translated, it gives CSVEDVGADKVTQYF.